A selection of T cell receptor beta chains follows, all from one sample in a study of graft-versus-host responses after intestinal transplantation. Sequenced by immunoSEQ multiplex PCR; TCRdb stores in-frame clones only, minus some. The table includes 90,000 to 100,000 clones, around 90% detected once. No antigen is known for these receptors. The sample here was unstimulated CD8+ T cells sorted from spleen or lymph node cells, taken before intestinal transplant. Every receptor here comes from a human donor who received an intestinal transplant. Each CDR3 is given with its conserved first and last residue. The D gene is left open where the match is weak. Part of the rows lack a size; the others show once, few, many or a class for expanded clones.

TRBV6-1	.	.	TRBJ2-6	TGTGCCAGCAGTGAGTACAGCAACCCCTCTGGGGCCAACGTCCTGACTTTC	CASSEYSNPSGANVLTF
TRBV2	.	.	TRBJ2-3	TGTGCCAGCAGTGATGTGGGGGGGCCGCCAGATACGCAGTATTTT	CASSDVGGPPDTQYF
TRBV19	.	.	TRBJ2-3	TGTGCCAGTAGTATAAGGCCTAGCGCCCCAGATACGCAGTATTTT	CASSIRPSAPDTQYF
TRBV7-9	.	.	TRBJ2-5	TGTGCCAGCAGCTCGAGACACAGGGAGACCCAGTACTTC	CASSSRHRETQYF
TRBV27	.	TRBD1	TRBJ2-7	TGTGCCAGCAGTTATGGGACAGGGTTCGCCTACGAGCAGTACTTC	CASSYGTGFAYEQYF
TRBV29-1	.	.	TRBJ1-2	TGCAGCGTTGTGGCGGATAACTATGGCTACACCTTC	CSVVADNYGYTF
TRBV19	.	.	TRBJ1-1	TGTGCCAGTAGTTTAGGCGGGGGCACTGAAGCTTTCTTT	CASSLGGGTEAFF
TRBV19	.	.	TRBJ2-1	TGTGCCAGTAGGGAAAGGGGGGGCAATGAGCAGTTCTTC	CASRERGGNEQFF
TRBV7-9	.	.	TRBJ2-5	TGTGCCAGCAGCCAAGCCCCGGGACTCACCGACCAAGAGACCCAGTACTTC	CASSQAPGLTDQETQYF
TRBV4-1	.	.	TRBJ1-5	TGCGCCAGCAGCCCCTATGGGGGGGACAATCAGCCCCAGCATTTT	CASSPYGGDNQPQHF
TRBV5-1	.	.	TRBJ1-2	TGCGCCAGCAGCTTTTACGTACAGGAAGCTAACTATGGCTACACCTTC	CASSFYVQEANYGYTF
TRBV7-9	.	.	TRBJ2-7	TGTGCCAGCAGCCCCGGCTACGAGCAGTACTTC	CASSPGYEQYF
TRBV5-4	.	TRBD2	TRBJ2-3	TGTGCCAGCAGCTTCGACCCTAGCGGAGATACGCAGTATTTT	CASSFDPSGDTQYF
TRBV5-1	.	.	TRBJ1-1	TGCGCCAGCAGCTCAGGTCCCTGGAACACTGAAGCTTTCTTT	CASSSGPWNTEAFF
TRBV7-6	.	TRBD1	TRBJ1-3	TGTGCCAGCAGCTTAGTGTCGCCGGACAGGGGCTCCGGAAACACCATATATTTT	CASSLVSPDRGSGNTIYF
TRBV27	.	.	TRBJ1-6	TGTGCCAGCAGTTTAGGGGGCCGGGCTAATTCACCCCTCCACTTT	CASSLGGRANSPLHF
TRBV6-5	.	TRBD1	TRBJ2-5	TGTGCCAGCAGTTACGACAGGGGAGAAGAGACCCAGTACTTC	CASSYDRGEETQYF
TRBV7-8	.	.	TRBJ2-3	TGTGCCAGCAAGACGGGGAGCACCGTTATAGATACGCAGTATTTT	CASKTGSTVIDTQYF
TRBV28	.	.	TRBJ2-7	TGTGCCAGCAGTTTATGGGGCGGGACGGCCTCCTACGAGCAGTACTTC	CASSLWGGTASYEQYF
TRBV19	.	TRBD1	TRBJ1-5	TGTGCCAGTAGTAGGGGACAGGGCGGGCAGCCCCAGCATTTT	CASSRGQGGQPQHF
TRBV4-3	.	TRBD2	TRBJ2-7	TGCGCCAGCAGCCCGGGACTAGCTTCATACGAGCAGTACTTC	CASSPGLASYEQYF
TRBV30	.	TRBD1	TRBJ2-5	TGTGCCTGGGGGACAGGGGGCGCGGAGACCCAGTACTTC	CAWGTGGAETQYF
TRBV4-1	.	TRBD2	TRBJ2-3	TGCGCCAGCAGCCAAGGACCTAGCGGGGGGTTCACAGATACGCAGTATTTT	CASSQGPSGGFTDTQYF
TRBV10-3	.	.	TRBJ2-1	TGTGCCATCAGTGTGAGGGAGGCCCCCTACAATGAGCAGTTCTTC	CAISVREAPYNEQFF
TRBV5-4	.	.	TRBJ1-1	TGTGCCAGCAGCTACATAGGGGGCACTGAAGCTTTCTTT	CASSYIGGTEAFF
TRBV5-1	.	.	TRBJ1-1	TGCGCCAGCAGCTTGGATTCGGGGATGTTTGAAGCTTTCTTT	CASSLDSGMFEAFF
TRBV30	few	TRBD1	TRBJ1-1	TGTGCCTGGAGCGGGACAGGGGGTTCTGAAGCTTTCTTT	CAWSGTGGSEAFF
TRBV7-3	.	.	TRBJ1-1	TGTGCCAGCAGCTTAAAGGCAGGGTTCGAAGCTTTCTTT	CASSLKAGFEAFF
TRBV28	.	.	TRBJ1-1	TGTGCCAGTGGCCCTGAAGCTTTCTTT	CASGPEAFF
TRBV6-5	once	.	TRBJ2-7	TGTGCCAGCAGTTCTGTGGACAGTTCCTACGAGCAGTACTTC	CASSSVDSSYEQYF
TRBV2	few	.	TRBJ1-2	TGTGCCAAGGGACTCCTATCGGGTGGCTACACCTTC	CAKGLLSGGYTF
TRBV30	.	.	TRBJ1-1	TGTGCCGGGACCCTGACAGCAAACACTGAAGCTTTCTTT	CAGTLTANTEAFF
TRBV28	.	TRBD1	TRBJ1-5	TGTGCCAGCAGTTTTAACAGGGGGCTCGGTCAGCCCCAGCATTTT	CASSFNRGLGQPQHF
TRBV15	.	TRBD1	TRBJ1-1	TGTGCCACCAGCAGGGTACAGGGGTCTACCGCTGAAGCTTTCTTT	CATSRVQGSTAEAFF
TRBV7-8	.	TRBD2	TRBJ2-1	TGTGCCAGCAGCTTAGGGGGCGGGGGATACAATGAGCAGTTCTTC	CASSLGGGGYNEQFF
TRBV2	.	TRBD1	TRBJ1-5	TGTGCCAGCAGTGAGGGGACAGGATATCAGCCCCAGCATTTT	CASSEGTGYQPQHF
TRBV5-6	.	.	TRBJ2-7	TGTGCCAGCAGCTCGGGAGTGGGCTACGAGCAGTACTTC	CASSSGVGYEQYF
TRBV4-1	.	.	TRBJ1-4	TGCGCCAGCAGCCAATTACACCGGGAGGGAGAAAAACTGTTTTTT	CASSQLHREGEKLFF
TRBV6-1	.	.	TRBJ2-2	TGTGCCAGCAAAGCGGTTTACACCGGGGAGCTGTTTTTT	CASKAVYTGELFF
TRBV6-8	.	TRBD2	TRBJ2-3	TGTGCCTGCGACTCAGCGGGAGGCCACCCCCCCCCAGATACGCAGTATTTT	CACDSAGGHPPPDTQYF
TRBV6-6	.	.	TRBJ2-4	TGTGCCAGCAGTGACCCCGCGGACAGTCTAAACATTCAGTACTTC	CASSDPADSLNIQYF
TRBV4-1	.	TRBD2	TRBJ2-1	TGCGCCAGCAGCCTCACCCGGGGGGGGGCCCTTGGCAATGAGCAGTTCTTC	CASSLTRGGALGNEQFF
TRBV19	once	TRBD1	TRBJ2-3	TGTGCCAGTAGTATAGGAGGGACAGGCACAGATACGCAGTATTTT	CASSIGGTGTDTQYF
TRBV30	.	.	TRBJ1-4	TGTGCCTGGTGGGGGGGAACAACTAATGAAAAACTGTTTTTT	CAWWGGTTNEKLFF
TRBV13	.	TRBD2	TRBJ2-7	TGTGCCAGCAGCCCTGGGACTAGCGGGCCCATTTACGAGCAGTACTTC	CASSPGTSGPIYEQYF
TRBV5-6	.	.	TRBJ1-2	TGTGCCAGCAGCGAACCGACGGGAAACTATGGCTACACCTTC	CASSEPTGNYGYTF
TRBV6-1	once	TRBD2	TRBJ2-7	TGTGCCAGCAGTGAAGATAGGCTAGCGGGAGCGAGGGAGCAGTACTTC	CASSEDRLAGAREQYF
TRBV27	.	TRBD1	TRBJ2-3	TGTGCCAGCAGACACCACCTCCGGGACAGGGGCACAGATACGCAGTATTTT	CASRHHLRDRGTDTQYF
TRBV30	.	.	TRBJ1-5	TGTGCCTGGAGTGTAGACAACAATCAGCCCCAGCATTTT	CAWSVDNNQPQHF
TRBV30	.	.	TRBJ1-1	TGTGCCTGGAGTATGATTGCGGGAACTGAAGCTTTCTTT	CAWSMIAGTEAFF
TRBV9	.	TRBD2	TRBJ2-5	TGTGCCAGCAGCCCAAATTCGGGAGGAGGAGAGACCCAGTACTTC	CASSPNSGGGETQYF
TRBV30	.	TRBD1	TRBJ1-3	TGTGCCTGGGAGACAGGGTCGGGAAACACCATATATTTT	CAWETGSGNTIYF
TRBV19	.	.	TRBJ1-2	TGTGCCAGTAGTGCCGGGGGTCCTCTTTACACCTTC	CASSAGGPLYTF
TRBV4-1	.	.	TRBJ1-2	TGCGCCAGCAGCCCAACAGTAGGGGACTATGGCTACACCTTC	CASSPTVGDYGYTF